This record concerns one T cell receptor (beta chain) sequence. Its specificity is not known. CDR1 and CDR2 from the germline V gene are SEHNR and FQNEAQ (reference sequence). The germline V and J ends were trimmed by 11 bases and 0 bases, with 5 bases remaining between them. The CDR3 totals 11 residues. Naive CD8 cells comprised CD45RO-negative, CCR7-positively selected cells, excluding terminally differentiated effector memory CD45RA+ cells. This sample is drawn from a study of shared clonotypes between healthy human individuals. Study findings and constraints: It was anticipated that sequencing depth would influence how many clonotypes donors shared.

Per sorted-subset replicate PCR, input was around 220 ng DNA, representing tens of thousands of T cell genomes. The assay was immunoSEQ multiplex PCR, and TCRdb's table has in-frame clones only and misses some. This sample yields some 2,100,000 clones, of which 85% to 95% are seen a single time; around 1.7% belongs to the top ten. The sequence was collected from a man aged 18 to 29 in good health. Some clones in this sample may be carry-over from other donors' samples. The chain employs TRBV7-9 and TRBJ2-1, with unresolved D. Sequenced: naive CD8+ T cells from PBMCs. CDR3 amino acids: CACISYNEQFF. The CDR3 nucleotides read TGTGCCTGCATCTCCTACAATGAGCAGTTCTTC.